The text below deals with one T cell receptor beta chain. The entry originates in a study of blood T cell repertoires in COVID-19. On the study more broadly: From the United States, Italy and Spain came samples of acute and convalescent COVID-19. T cells, B-cell-depleted T cells, or PBMCs supplied cDNA or gDNA.

The CDR3 spans 13 residues. Trimming shortened V by 3 bases and J by 6 bases, and 10 bases separated the two germline ends. Germline V gene data show CDR1 as KGHSH and CDR2 as LQKENI. Original methodology: Reference gene primer amplification gave nucleated cell count estimates. TCRdb's table, derived via immunoSEQ multiplex PCR, lists solely in-frame clones and lacks some. V, J and clone size derive from that table, while D and trimming were established from the DNA sequence. The data contain around 95,000 clones, about 88% of them singletons. V is TRBV18 and J is TRBJ2-3, with TRBD2 as a possible D gene (6 bases). This sequence originates from a young man in a cohort sampled during active COVID-19. Source material: peripheral blood. The CDR3 here is CASSPGGRDTQYF. CDR3 coding DNA: TGTGCCAGCTCACCCGGGGGTAGGGATACGCAGTATTTT.